This T cell receptor (beta chain) comes out of a study of tumor-infiltrating lymphocytes in localized non-small cell lung cancer. Study details: The cohort mixed smokers and never-smokers, several histologies, and some post-neoadjuvant-chemotherapy samples. Points from the study as a whole: Compared with uninvolved lung, tumors showed higher T cell infiltration by TCRbeta sequencing. Technical variation could not be separated from intratumor heterogeneity here.

The protocol was immunoSEQ multiplex PCR, while the TCRdb copy is restricted to in-frame clones and leaves out a portion. The data hold about 12,000 clones, with 80% to 90% observed a single time. This CDR3 is 14 amino acids long. The germline V and J ends were trimmed by 1 base and 2 bases, with 9 bases remaining between them. The V gene's germline CDR1 is GTSNPN and CDR2 SVGIG (reference sequence). About this clone: Its antigen is undetermined.

This chain links TRBV30 with TRBJ2-1; D gene uncertain. This receptor was identified in a human donor with non-small cell lung cancer. Sequenced input: uninvolved lung tissue not adjacent to the tumor. The CDR3 sequence: CAWSGQVTYNEQFF. In nucleotides, the CDR3 is TGTGCCTGGAGTGGTCAGGTAACCTACAATGAGCAGTTCTTC.